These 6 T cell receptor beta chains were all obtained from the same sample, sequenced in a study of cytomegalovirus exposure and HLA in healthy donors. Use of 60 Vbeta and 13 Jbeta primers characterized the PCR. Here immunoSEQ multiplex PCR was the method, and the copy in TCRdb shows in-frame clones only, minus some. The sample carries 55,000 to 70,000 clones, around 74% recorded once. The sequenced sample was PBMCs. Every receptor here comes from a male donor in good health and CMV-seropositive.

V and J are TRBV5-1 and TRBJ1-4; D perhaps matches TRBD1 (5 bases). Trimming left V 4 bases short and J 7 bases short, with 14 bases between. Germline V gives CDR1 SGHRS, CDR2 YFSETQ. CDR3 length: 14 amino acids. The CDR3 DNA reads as TGCGCCAGCAGCCTCTACACGGGGGGTGAAAAACTGTTTTTT. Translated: CASSLYTGGEKLFF.

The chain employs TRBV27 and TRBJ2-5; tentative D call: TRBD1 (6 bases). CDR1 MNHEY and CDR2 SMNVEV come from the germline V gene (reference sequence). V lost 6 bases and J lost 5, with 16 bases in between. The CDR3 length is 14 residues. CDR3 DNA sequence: TGTGCCAGCAGCTCGGAACAGGGCGGGGAGACCCAGTACTTC. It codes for CASSSEQGGETQYF.

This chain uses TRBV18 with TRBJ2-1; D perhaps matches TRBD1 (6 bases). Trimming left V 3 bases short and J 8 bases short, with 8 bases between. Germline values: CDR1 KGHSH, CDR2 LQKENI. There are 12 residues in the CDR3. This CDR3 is CASSPNRDEQFF. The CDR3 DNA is TGTGCCAGCTCACCTAACAGGGATGAGCAGTTCTTC.

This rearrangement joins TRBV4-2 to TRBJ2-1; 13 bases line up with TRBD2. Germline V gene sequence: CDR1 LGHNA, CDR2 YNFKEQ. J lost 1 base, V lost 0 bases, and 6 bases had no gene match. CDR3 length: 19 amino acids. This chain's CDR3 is CASSQEGWGLAGSYNEQFF. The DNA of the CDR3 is TGTGCCAGCAGCCAAGAAGGGTGGGGACTAGCGGGGTCCTACAATGAGCAGTTCTTC.

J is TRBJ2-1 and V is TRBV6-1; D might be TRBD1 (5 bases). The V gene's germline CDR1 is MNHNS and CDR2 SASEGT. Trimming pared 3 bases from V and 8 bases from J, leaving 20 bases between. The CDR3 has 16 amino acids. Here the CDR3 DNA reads TGTGCCAGCAGTGAGCTAAGGGGTCGGGTTAGGGATGAGCAGTTCTTC. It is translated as CASSELRGRVRDEQFF.

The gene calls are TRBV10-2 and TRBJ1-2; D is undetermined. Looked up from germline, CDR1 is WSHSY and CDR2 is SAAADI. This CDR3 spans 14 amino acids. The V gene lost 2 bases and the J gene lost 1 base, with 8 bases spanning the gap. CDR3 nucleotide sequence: TGCGCCAGCAGTGAGGGAGGGAGTAACTATGGCTACACCTTC. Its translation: CASSEGGSNYGYTF.